The T cell receptor (beta chain) under discussion was sequenced for a study of blood T cell repertoires in COVID-19. At the level of the study: Acute and convalescent COVID-19 samples came from the United States, Italy and Spain. The analysed material was cDNA or gDNA that came from T cells, B-cell-depleted T cells, or PBMCs.

Clones were read by immunoSEQ multiplex PCR, and TCRdb kept only the in-frame ones, dropping some. Of roughly 87,000 clones detected, approximately 89% appear once; the ten largest clones hold 0.47%. Germline lookup yields CDR1 ENHRY and CDR2 SYGVKD. With 0 bases clipped from V and 5 bases from J, the junction kept 6 bases outside the gene matches. CDR3 length: 16 amino acids. The chain couples TRBV10-3 to TRBJ2-1, with 8 bases fitting TRBD2. What was sequenced was peripheral blood. This clonotype was obtained from a man aged 55 to 69 with acute or convalescent COVID-19. The CDR3 reads CAISESARGGNNEQFF. CDR3 DNA sequence: TGTGCCATCAGTGAGTCGGCCCGGGGGGGGAACAATGAGCAGTTCTTC.